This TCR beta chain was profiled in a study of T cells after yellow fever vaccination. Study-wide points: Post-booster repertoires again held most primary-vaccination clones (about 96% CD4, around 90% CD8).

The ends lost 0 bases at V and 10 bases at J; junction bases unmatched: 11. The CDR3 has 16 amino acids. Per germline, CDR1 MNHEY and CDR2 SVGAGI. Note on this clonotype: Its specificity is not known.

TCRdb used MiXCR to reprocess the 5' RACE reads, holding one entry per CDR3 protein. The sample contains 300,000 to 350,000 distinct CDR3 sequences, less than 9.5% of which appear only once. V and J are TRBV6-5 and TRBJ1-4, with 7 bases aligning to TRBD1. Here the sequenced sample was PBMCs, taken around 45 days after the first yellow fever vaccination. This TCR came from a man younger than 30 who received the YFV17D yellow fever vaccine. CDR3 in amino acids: CASSYSIAQGVGKLFF. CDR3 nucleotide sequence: TGTGCCAGCAGTTACTCGATAGCTCAGGGGGTGGGAAAACTGTTTTTT.